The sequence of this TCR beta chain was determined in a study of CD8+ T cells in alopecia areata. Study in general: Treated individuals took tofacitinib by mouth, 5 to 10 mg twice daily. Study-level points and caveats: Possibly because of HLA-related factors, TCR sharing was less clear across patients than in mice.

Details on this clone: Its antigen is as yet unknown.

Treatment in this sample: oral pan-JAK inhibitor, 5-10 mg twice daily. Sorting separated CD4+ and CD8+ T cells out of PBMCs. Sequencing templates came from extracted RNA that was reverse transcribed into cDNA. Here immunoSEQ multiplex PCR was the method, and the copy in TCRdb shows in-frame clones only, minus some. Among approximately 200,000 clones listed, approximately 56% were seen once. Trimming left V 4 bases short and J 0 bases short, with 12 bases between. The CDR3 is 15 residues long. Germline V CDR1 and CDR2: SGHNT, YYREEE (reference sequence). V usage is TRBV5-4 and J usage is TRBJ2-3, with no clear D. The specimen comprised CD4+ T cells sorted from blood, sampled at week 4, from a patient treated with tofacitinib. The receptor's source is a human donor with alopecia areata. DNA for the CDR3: TGTGCCAGCAGCCCGGTACCCTCTAGCACAGATACGCAGTATTTT. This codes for CASSPVPSSTDTQYF.